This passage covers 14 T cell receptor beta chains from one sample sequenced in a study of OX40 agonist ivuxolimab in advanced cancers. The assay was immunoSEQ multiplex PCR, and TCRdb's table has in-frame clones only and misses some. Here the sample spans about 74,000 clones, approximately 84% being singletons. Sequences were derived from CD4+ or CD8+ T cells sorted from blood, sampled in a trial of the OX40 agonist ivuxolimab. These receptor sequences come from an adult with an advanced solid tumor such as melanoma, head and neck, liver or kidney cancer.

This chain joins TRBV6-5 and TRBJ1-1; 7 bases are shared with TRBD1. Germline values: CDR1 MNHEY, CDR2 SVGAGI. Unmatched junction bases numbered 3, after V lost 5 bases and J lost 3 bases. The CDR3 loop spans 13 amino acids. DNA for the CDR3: TGTGCCAGCAGTCGTACAGGGGACACTGAAGCTTTCTTT. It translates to CASSRTGDTEAFF.

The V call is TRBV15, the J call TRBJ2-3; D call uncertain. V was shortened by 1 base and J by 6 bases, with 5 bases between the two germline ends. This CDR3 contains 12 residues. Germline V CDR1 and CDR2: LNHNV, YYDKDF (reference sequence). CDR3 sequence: CATSRGYDTQYF. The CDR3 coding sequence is TGTGCCACCAGCAGAGGATACGATACGCAGTATTTT. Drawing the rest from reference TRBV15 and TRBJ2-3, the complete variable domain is DAMVIQNPRYQVTQFGKPVTLSCSQTLNHNVMYWYQQKSSQAPKLLFHYYDKDFNNEADTPDNFQSRRPNTSFCFLDIRSPGLGDTAMYLCATSRGYDTQYFGPGTRLTVL.

The CDR3 here is CASRPPLATGTDTQYF. The CDR3 DNA reads TGTGCCAGCAGACCTCCCCTAGCGACGGGCACAGATACGCAGTATTTT. The chain couples TRBV5-4 to TRBJ2-3; possible D gene TRBD2, 6 bases. V lost 5 bases and J lost 1, with 17 bases in between. The CDR3 is 16 amino acids. From germline, CDR1 is SGHNT and CDR2 YYREEE (reference sequence).

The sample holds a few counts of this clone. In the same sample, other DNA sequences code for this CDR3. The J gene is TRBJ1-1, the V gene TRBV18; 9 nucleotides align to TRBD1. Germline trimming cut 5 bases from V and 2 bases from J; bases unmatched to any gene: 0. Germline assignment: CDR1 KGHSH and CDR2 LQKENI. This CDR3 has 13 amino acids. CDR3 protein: CASSTGGNTEAFF. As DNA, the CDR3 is TGTGCCAGCTCAACAGGGGGCAACACTGAAGCTTTCTTT.

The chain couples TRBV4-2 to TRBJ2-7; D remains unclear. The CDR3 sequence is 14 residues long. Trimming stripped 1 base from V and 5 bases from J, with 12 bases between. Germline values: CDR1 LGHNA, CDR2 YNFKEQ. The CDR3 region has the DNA TGTGCCAGCAGCCAAGCATCCAGGCTCGACGAGCAGTACTTC. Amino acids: CASSQASRLDEQYF.

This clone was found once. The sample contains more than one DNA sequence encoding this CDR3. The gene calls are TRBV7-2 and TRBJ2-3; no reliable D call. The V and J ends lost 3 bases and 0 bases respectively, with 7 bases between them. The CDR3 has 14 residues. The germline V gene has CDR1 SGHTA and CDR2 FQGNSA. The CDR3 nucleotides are TGTGCCAGCAGCTTCTTAACTAGCACAGATACGCAGTATTTT. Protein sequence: CASSFLTSTDTQYF.

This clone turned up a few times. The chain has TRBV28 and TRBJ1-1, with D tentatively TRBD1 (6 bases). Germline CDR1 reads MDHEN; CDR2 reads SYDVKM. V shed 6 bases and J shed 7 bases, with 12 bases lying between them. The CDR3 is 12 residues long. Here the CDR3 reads CASSGQLYEAFF. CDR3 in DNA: TGTGCCAGCAGCGGACAGCTATATGAAGCTTTCTTT.

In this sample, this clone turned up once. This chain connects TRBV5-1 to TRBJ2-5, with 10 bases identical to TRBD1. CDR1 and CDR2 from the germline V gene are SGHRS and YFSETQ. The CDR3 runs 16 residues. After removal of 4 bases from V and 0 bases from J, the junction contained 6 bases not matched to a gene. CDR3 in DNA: TGCGCCAGCAGCCCAGCGGGACAGGGGTACCAAGAGACCCAGTACTTC. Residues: CASSPAGQGYQETQYF.

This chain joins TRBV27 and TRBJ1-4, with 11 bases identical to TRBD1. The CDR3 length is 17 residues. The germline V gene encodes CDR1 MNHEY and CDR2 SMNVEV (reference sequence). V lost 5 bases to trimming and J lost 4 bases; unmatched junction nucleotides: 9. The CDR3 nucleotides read TGTGCCAGCAGTACACGGACAGGGGGCATGGGTAATGAAAAACTGTTTTTT. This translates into CASSTRTGGMGNEKLFF.

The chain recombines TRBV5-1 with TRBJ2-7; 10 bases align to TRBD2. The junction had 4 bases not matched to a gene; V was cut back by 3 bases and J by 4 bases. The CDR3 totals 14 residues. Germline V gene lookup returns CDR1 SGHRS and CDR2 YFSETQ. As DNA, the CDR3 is TGCGCCAGCAGCTCCAGCGGGGGGGCTTACGAGCAGTACTTC. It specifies CASSSSGGAYEQYF.

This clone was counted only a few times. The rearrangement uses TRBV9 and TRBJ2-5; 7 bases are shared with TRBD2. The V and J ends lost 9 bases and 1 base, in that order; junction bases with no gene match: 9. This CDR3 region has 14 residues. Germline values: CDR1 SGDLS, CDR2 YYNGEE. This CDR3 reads CATYGGTVQETQYF. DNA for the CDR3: TGTGCCACCTACGGGGGGACGGTCCAAGAGACCCAGTACTTC.

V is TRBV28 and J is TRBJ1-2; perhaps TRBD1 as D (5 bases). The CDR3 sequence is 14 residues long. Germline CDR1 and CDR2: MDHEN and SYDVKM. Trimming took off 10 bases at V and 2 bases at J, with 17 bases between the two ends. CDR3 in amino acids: CATIGAFGNYGYTF. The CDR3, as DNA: TGTGCCACAATTGGGGCGTTCGGGAACTATGGCTACACCTTC.

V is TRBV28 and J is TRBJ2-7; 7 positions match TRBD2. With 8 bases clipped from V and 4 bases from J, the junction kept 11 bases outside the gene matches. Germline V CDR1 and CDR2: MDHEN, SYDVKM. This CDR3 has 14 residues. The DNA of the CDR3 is TGTGCCAGCCGACCTAGCGGAACCGGTTACGAGCAGTACTTC. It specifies CASRPSGTGYEQYF. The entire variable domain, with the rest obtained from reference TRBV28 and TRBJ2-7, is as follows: DVKVTQSSRYLVKRTGEKVFLECVQDMDHENMFWYRQDPGLGLRLIYFSYDVKMKEKGDIPEGYSVSREKKERFSLILESASTNQTSMYLCASRPSGTGYEQYFGPGTRLTVT.

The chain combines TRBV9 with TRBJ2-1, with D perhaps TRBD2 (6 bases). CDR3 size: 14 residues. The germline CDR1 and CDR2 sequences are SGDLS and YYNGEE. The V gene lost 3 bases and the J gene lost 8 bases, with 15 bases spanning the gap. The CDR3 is CASSEVGTSDEQFF. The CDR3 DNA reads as TGTGCCAGCAGCGAAGTAGGGACTTCCGATGAGCAGTTCTTC.